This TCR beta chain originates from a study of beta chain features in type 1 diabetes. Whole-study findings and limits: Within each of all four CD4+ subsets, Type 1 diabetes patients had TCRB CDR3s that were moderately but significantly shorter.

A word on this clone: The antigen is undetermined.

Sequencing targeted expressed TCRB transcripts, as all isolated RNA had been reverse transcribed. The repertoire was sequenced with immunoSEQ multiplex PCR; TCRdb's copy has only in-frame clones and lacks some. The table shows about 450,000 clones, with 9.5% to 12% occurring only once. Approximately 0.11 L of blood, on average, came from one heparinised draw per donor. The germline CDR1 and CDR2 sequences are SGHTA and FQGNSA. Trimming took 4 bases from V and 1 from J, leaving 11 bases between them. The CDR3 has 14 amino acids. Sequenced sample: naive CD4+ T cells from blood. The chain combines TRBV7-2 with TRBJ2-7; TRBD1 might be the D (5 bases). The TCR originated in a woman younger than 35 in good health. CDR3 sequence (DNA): TGTGCCAGCAGCTCGGGCAGGGCTTCCTACGAGCAGTACTTC. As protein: CASSSGRASYEQYF.